A selection of T cell receptor beta chains follows, all from one sample in a study of CD8+CD57+ T cells in acquired aplastic anemia. TCRdb passed the reads through MiXCR, listing each CDR3 protein once. Here the sample spans a few hundred thousand distinct CDR3 sequences, about half being singletons. The sequencing input was sorted CD4+, CD8+, or CD8+CD57+ T cells (not recorded which) from PBMCs. The origin of the receptors is a human donor with aplastic anemia. Each CDR3 is given with its conserved first and last residue. The D gene is left open where the match is weak.

d_call v_call cdr3_aa
NA TRBV14 CASSQGTTGEGETQYF
NA TRBV6-5 CASSYRGTVAAYPYEQYF
TRBD2 TRBV20-1 CSARAGGEGDTQYF
NA TRBV28 CASSAPGLRTNEKLFF
NA TRBV5-5 CASSSRGRSYGYTF
TRBD1 TRBV6-1 CASSRQGRNYGYTF
NA TRBV6-5 CASSRRENQETQYF
NA TRBV11-2 CASSPRVGGRRTEAFF
NA TRBV10-3 CAISGAGQVGEAFF
TRBD2 TRBV7-3 CASSLTGGFDEQFF
NA TRBV7-2 CASSPQGLLDNEQFF
NA TRBV19 CASSILSGDSNQPQHF
NA TRBV11-2 CASAPGVYGYTF
TRBD1 TRBV12-5 CASGSGTGVAHEQFF
NA TRBV12-3/TRBV12-4 CASSLGGLNYGYTF
TRBD2 TRBV2 CATSGSPLAGGYEQYF
NA TRBV19 CASSIGDRPGNTIYF
NA TRBV7-9 CASSLSNSPLHF
NA TRBV2 CASSPHLGEGSQPQHF
NA TRBV6-5 CASGQGPNQPQHF